The 25 T cell receptor beta chains reported below all come from one sample, sequenced in a study of blood T cell repertoires in COVID-19. The protocol was immunoSEQ multiplex PCR, while the TCRdb copy is restricted to in-frame clones and leaves out a portion. Of more than 60,000 clones in the sample, 75% to 95% are singletons; the top ten hold less than 8.5%. Material for sequencing was peripheral blood. Receptors originate from a human donor in a cohort sampled during active COVID-19.

The gene calls are TRBV18 and TRBJ2-7; TRBD2 matches at 11 bases. V trimming: 1 base; J trimming: 7 bases; junction bases outside the gene matches: 6. CDR1 is KGHSH and CDR2 is LQKENI in the germline V gene. CDR3 size: 15 residues. CDR3 sequence (DNA): TGTGCCAGCTCACCACTCGGACTAGCGGGCGGAGAGCAGTACTTC. It codes for CASSPLGLAGGEQYF.

The chain links TRBV7-8 to TRBJ2-6, with D possibly being TRBD2 (6 bases). The germline V gene has CDR1 SGHVS and CDR2 FQNEAQ. The CDR3 contains 18 residues. V lost 1 base and J 0 bases, leaving 13 bases between the germline ends. CDR3: CASSLGGTFLSGANVLTF. The CDR3 DNA follows: TGTGCCAGCAGCTTAGGTGGGACTTTCCTCTCTGGGGCCAACGTCCTGACTTTC. Drawing the rest from reference TRBV7-8 and TRBJ2-6, the complete variable domain is GAGVSQSPRYKVAKRGQDVALRCDPISGHVSLFWYQQALGQGPEFLTYFQNEAQLDKSGLPSDRFFAERPEGSVSTLKIQRTQQEDSAVYLCASSLGGTFLSGANVLTFGAGSRLTVL.

Remarks on this clone: The sample holds other DNA sequences that translate to the same CDR3. The chain recombines TRBV5-1 with TRBJ1-2, with 11 nucleotides matching TRBD1. Germline loops: CDR1 SGHRS, CDR2 YFSETQ. This CDR3 is built from 14 residues. V was clipped by 3 bases and J by 5 bases; unmatched bases: 3. The CDR3 loop reads CASSSGQGAYGYTF. As DNA, the CDR3 is TGCGCCAGCAGCTCCGGACAGGGGGCGTATGGCTACACCTTC.

The J gene is TRBJ1-1, the V gene TRBV28, with 7 bases fitting TRBD1. The CDR3 loop spans 14 amino acids. V shed 6 bases, J shed 0 bases, and the junction held 4 bases outside the gene matches. The germline V gene has CDR1 MDHEN and CDR2 SYDVKM. The CDR3 DNA reads as TGTGCCAGCAGCCAGGGGGGCATGAACACTGAAGCTTTCTTT. Amino acid sequence: CASSQGGMNTEAFF.

J is TRBJ2-1 and V is TRBV30; 7 bases line up with TRBD1. The length of the CDR3 is 13 residues. Germline loops: CDR1 GTSNPN, CDR2 SVGIG (reference sequence). The V gene end was trimmed by 2 bases and the J gene end by 12 bases; junction bases not matched to a gene: 10. As DNA, the CDR3 is TGTGCCTGGAGTCAGGGGGTAGGTACTGGGCAGTTCTTC. Amino acid sequence: CAWSQGVGTGQFF.

In its sample, this clone was seen once. The V call is TRBV2, the J call TRBJ1-4, with D perhaps matching TRBD1 (6 bases). The germline V gene has CDR1 SNHLY and CDR2 FYNNEI. CDR3 size: 16 residues. The V gene lost 5 bases and the J gene lost 3 bases, with 16 bases spanning the gap. The CDR3 is CASSFWTASSNEKLFF. CDR3 nucleotide sequence: TGTGCCAGCAGTTTTTGGACAGCCTCATCTAATGAAAAACTGTTTTTT.

This chain links TRBV18 with TRBJ2-5, with D tentatively TRBD1 (5 bases). The CDR3 is 14 amino acids. The V gene lost 2 bases and the J gene lost 5 bases, with 12 bases spanning the gap. Germline CDR1 and CDR2: KGHSH and LQKENI. The CDR3 here is CASSPSTAVETQYF. The DNA for the CDR3 is TGTGCCAGCTCACCATCGACAGCCGTGGAGACCCAGTACTTC.

V usage is TRBV15 and J usage is TRBJ2-3; TRBD2 matches at 10 bases. The germline CDR1 and CDR2 sequences are LNHNV and YYDKDF (reference sequence). The CDR3 consists of 17 residues. V lost 0 bases, J lost 1 base, and 4 bases stayed unmatched. CDR3 residues: CATSRDRLAGGTDTQYF. The CDR3 nucleotides are TGTGCCACCAGCAGAGATCGGCTAGCGGGAGGCACAGATACGCAGTATTTT.

The CDR3, as DNA: TGTGCCAGCTCACCATTCCAGGGAACCTCTCGGAATGAGCAGTTCTTC. It is translated as CASSPFQGTSRNEQFF. The chain is built from TRBV18 and TRBJ2-1; the D gene is possibly TRBD1 (5 bases). CDR1 and CDR2 (germline): KGHSH, LQKENI. The CDR3 length is 16 residues. Trimming stripped 2 bases from V and 7 bases from J, with 18 bases between.

V usage is TRBV29-1 and J usage is TRBJ1-1, with 10 bases aligning to TRBD1. Germline lookup yields CDR1 SQVTM and CDR2 ANQGSEA. Trimming removed 5 bases from V and 6 bases from J; junction bases left unmatched: 6. The CDR3 has 13 residues. The CDR3: CSVIRQGAAEAFF. The DNA of the CDR3 is TGCAGCGTTATACGACAGGGGGCGGCTGAAGCTTTCTTT.

This clone occurred a few times. The chain employs TRBV30 and TRBJ1-3; no firm D call. V lost 4 bases to trimming and J lost 2 bases, with 3 bases between them. The CDR3 totals 11 residues. Germline V gene data show CDR1 as GTSNPN and CDR2 as SVGIG (reference sequence). In DNA form, the CDR3 reads TGTGCCTGGACTGCTGGAAACACCATATATTTT. Its translation: CAWTAGNTIYF.

Here the CDR3 reads CASSRLLTNTGELFF. CDR3 bases: TGTGCCAGCAGCCGGCTACTAACGAACACCGGGGAGCTGTTTTTT. V usage is TRBV5-6 and J usage is TRBJ2-2; D unclear. Germline CDR1 is SGHDT and CDR2 is YYEEEE. With 4 bases removed from V and 0 bases from J, the gap between germline ends came to 10 bases. The CDR3 covers 15 residues.

The gene calls are TRBV18 and TRBJ2-5, with D tentatively TRBD1 (5 bases). The germline gives CDR1 KGHSH, CDR2 LQKENI. This CDR3 has 13 amino acids. V dropped 1 base and J dropped 3 bases, with 6 bases sitting between them. The CDR3 spells CASSPRGKETQYF. CDR3 bases: TGTGCCAGCTCACCACGGGGCAAAGAGACCCAGTACTTC.

The sample holds a few counts of this clone. V and J are TRBV19 and TRBJ1-5, with D tentatively TRBD1 (5 bases). Germline V lookup: CDR1 LNHDA, CDR2 SQIVND (reference sequence). The CDR3 has 15 amino acids. V gave up 6 bases and J gave up 4 bases, with 16 bases separating them. CDR3 DNA sequence: TGTGCCAGTAGCCAGGCGGGGGGGTGGAATCAGCCCCAGCATTTT. Protein sequence: CASSQAGGWNQPQHF.

This chain connects TRBV10-3 to TRBJ1-6; 7 bases align to TRBD1. The CDR3 has 16 residues. V lost 6 bases to trimming and J lost 1 base; unmatched junction nucleotides: 6. The germline gives CDR1 ENHRY, CDR2 SYGVKD. CDR3 residues: CAIRAQGGSYNSPLHF. CDR3 nucleotides: TGTGCCATCAGGGCCCAGGGGGGATCCTATAATTCACCCCTCCACTTT.

V is TRBV18 and J is TRBJ1-2; 10 bases agree with TRBD1. Germline V CDR1 and CDR2: KGHSH, LQKENI. V was pared by 5 bases and J by 8 bases, with 17 bases of the junction left unmatched. The CDR3 loop spans 17 amino acids. In DNA, the CDR3 is TGTGCCAGCTCATCCTCCGGGACAGGGGAGGGTTTCGGCGGCTACACCTTC. As protein: CASSSSGTGEGFGGYTF.

The chain is built from TRBV11-3 and TRBJ2-7; 9 bases match TRBD2. With V trimmed by 1 base and J by 10 bases, 5 bases remained unmatched. The germline gives CDR1 SGHNT, CDR2 YENEEA. The CDR3 is 13 amino acids. CDR3 DNA sequence: TGTGCCAGCAGCTTAGGGGGTAGCGGGGGACAGTACTTC. Amino acid sequence: CASSLGGSGGQYF.

Written as DNA, the CDR3 is TGCGCCAGCAGTGAGTCGTTAGGACAGGGGACCTACGAGCAGTACTTC. Translating it yields CASSESLGQGTYEQYF. J is TRBJ2-7 and V is TRBV10-1, with 9 bases fitting TRBD1. The CDR3 contains 16 residues. V was clipped by 0 bases and J by 2 bases; unmatched bases: 5. CDR1 and CDR2 (germline): WNHNN, SYGVQD (reference sequence).

The V call is TRBV30, the J call TRBJ1-2; D is unclear. Per the germline V gene, CDR1 is GTSNPN and CDR2 is SVGIG (reference sequence). V was pared by 0 bases and J by 8 bases, with 10 bases between. The CDR3 length is 12 residues. The CDR3 spells CAWSVTGIGYTF. The CDR3 DNA reads TGTGCCTGGAGTGTAACCGGGATCGGCTACACCTTC.

The V and J genes are TRBV29-1 and TRBJ1-5, with 9 bases aligning to TRBD1. CDR3 length equals 13 residues. The germline CDR1 and CDR2 sequences are SQVTM and ANQGSEA. The V segment lost 4 bases and the J segment 3 bases; nucleotides outside the gene matches: 1. The CDR3 loop reads CSVGQGVNQPQHF. The DNA of the CDR3 is TGCAGCGTTGGACAGGGGGTCAATCAGCCCCAGCATTTT. Combining the CDR3 with reference TRBV29-1 and TRBJ1-5 gives the whole variable domain SAVISQKPSRDICQRGTSLTIQCQVDSQVTMMFWYRQQPGQSLTLIATANQGSEATYESGFVIDKFPISRPNLTFSTLTVSNMSPEDSSIYLCSVGQGVNQPQHFGDGTRLSIL.

V gene TRBV5-1 combines with J gene TRBJ2-5; 7 bases line up with TRBD1. The length of the CDR3 is 15 residues. J was trimmed by 5 bases and V by 5 bases; bases with no gene match: 12. The germline V gene encodes CDR1 SGHRS and CDR2 YFSETQ. The CDR3 coding sequence is TGCGCCAGCAGTCTAAGACAGGGACCCATGGAGACCCAGTACTTC. Its protein is CASSLRQGPMETQYF.

The CDR3: CAISEWIQGVGEKLFF. The DNA of the CDR3 is TGTGCCATCAGTGAGTGGATCCAGGGGGTTGGTGAAAAACTGTTTTTT. The rearrangement links TRBV10-3 to TRBJ1-4, with 7 bases aligning to TRBD1. Germline CDR1 reads ENHRY; CDR2 reads SYGVKD. The CDR3 loop spans 16 amino acids. V lost 1 base, J lost 7 bases, and 9 bases stayed unmatched.

J is TRBJ2-2 and V is TRBV29-1; the match to TRBD1 covers 12 bases. V trimming: 4 bases; J trimming: 6 bases; junction bases outside the gene matches: 6. Germline V gene sequence: CDR1 SQVTM, CDR2 ANQGSEA. This CDR3 is 15 amino acids long. The CDR3 loop is CSVAPGTGGAGELFF. The CDR3 DNA reads TGCAGCGTTGCCCCCGGGACAGGGGGCGCCGGGGAGCTGTTTTTT.

This chain joins TRBV29-1 and TRBJ1-1; 9 nucleotides match TRBD1. The CDR3 is 12 amino acids. The V gene's germline CDR1 is SQVTM and CDR2 ANQGSEA. The trim removed 6 bases at V and 4 bases at J, leaving 3 bases unmatched. CDR3 loop: CSVGQGSTEAFF. The CDR3, as DNA: TGCAGCGTGGGACAGGGTAGCACTGAAGCTTTCTTT.

The V gene is TRBV2, the J gene TRBJ1-1; D remains unclear. Germline values: CDR1 SNHLY, CDR2 FYNNEI. The CDR3 length is 14 residues. V lost 3 bases to trimming and J lost 2 bases, with 10 bases between them. The CDR3 loop is CASSDRGSNTEAFF. CDR3 coding DNA: TGTGCCAGCAGTGATAGAGGGAGTAACACTGAAGCTTTCTTT.